These 21 T cell receptor beta chains originate from one sample sequenced in a study of blood T cell repertoires in COVID-19. Libraries were prepared by immunoSEQ multiplex PCR; TCRdb keeps only in-frame clonotypes and omits some of them. Here the sample spans about 120,000 clones, 82% being singletons. The specimen sequenced was peripheral blood. Every receptor here comes from a woman between 65 and 79 years old with acute or convalescent COVID-19.

The genes are TRBV5-1 and TRBJ1-3; 12 nucleotides agree with TRBD1. Per germline, CDR1 SGHRS and CDR2 YFSETQ. Trimming removed 4 bases from V and 3 bases from J; junction bases left unmatched: 5. CDR3 size: 16 residues. CDR3 sequence reads: CASSPGTGGGGNTIYF. Here the CDR3 DNA reads TGCGCCAGCAGCCCAGGGACAGGGGGCGGTGGAAACACCATATATTTT.

This clone has more than one count but fewer than ten. The rearrangement joins TRBV5-1 to TRBJ1-1; perhaps TRBD1 as D (5 bases). Germline V gene lookup returns CDR1 SGHRS and CDR2 YFSETQ. This CDR3 has 15 residues. The V end was cut by 4 bases, the J end by 4 bases, with 17 bases between. CDR3 in amino acids: CASSPLPRGSTEAFF. The CDR3 DNA sequence: TGCGCCAGCAGCCCACTGCCGCGGGGGAGCACTGAAGCTTTCTTT. Full variable domain (remainder filled in from reference TRBV5-1 and TRBJ1-1): KAGVTQTPRYLIKTRGQQVTLSCSPISGHRSVSWYQQTPGQGLQFLFEYFSETQRNKGNFPGRFSGRQFSNSRSEMNVSTLELGDSALYLCASSPLPRGSTEAFFGQGTRLTVV.

The rearrangement links TRBV9 to TRBJ1-3; D is unresolved. The length of the CDR3 is 15 residues. Germline V gives CDR1 SGDLS, CDR2 YYNGEE. V lost 0 bases and J 0 bases, leaving 7 bases between the germline ends. Here the CDR3 DNA reads TGTGCCAGCAGCGTAGTTGGAGTCTCTGGAAACACCATATATTTT. This sequence encodes CASSVVGVSGNTIYF.

The rearrangement uses TRBV5-1 and TRBJ1-1; no firm D call. Trimming shortened V by 0 bases and J by 1 base, and 7 bases separated the two germline ends. Germline loops: CDR1 SGHRS, CDR2 YFSETQ. The CDR3 totals 14 residues. CDR3 amino acids: CASSLDGGNTEAFF. The CDR3 region has the DNA TGCGCCAGCAGCTTGGACGGCGGGAACACTGAAGCTTTCTTT.

The chain combines TRBV19 with TRBJ1-5; tentatively, D is TRBD1 (5 bases). This CDR3 has 16 residues. The V and J ends lost 3 bases and 0 bases respectively, with 12 bases between them. Looked up from germline, CDR1 is LNHDA and CDR2 is SQIVND (reference sequence). The CDR3 loop reads CASSIQGRGSNQPQHF. Written as DNA, the CDR3 is TGTGCCAGTAGTATCCAGGGTCGAGGTAGCAATCAGCCCCAGCATTTT.

The V gene is TRBV6-6, the J gene TRBJ1-6; tentative D call: TRBD1 (6 bases). CDR3 length: 13 residues. Germline lookup yields CDR1 MNHNY and CDR2 SVGAGI (reference sequence). The V and J ends lost 4 bases and 10 bases respectively, with 11 bases between them. CDR3 protein: CASSLQGGSPLHF. CDR3 sequence (DNA): TGTGCCAGCAGTTTACAGGGAGGGTCACCCCTCCACTTT.

The CDR3 loop reads CASSQSPPLATGSTYEQYF. The CDR3, as DNA: TGCGCCAGCAGTCAAAGCCCCCCCCTCGCGACAGGGAGCACCTACGAGCAGTACTTC. This chain uses TRBV23-1 with TRBJ2-7; TRBD1 agrees at 7 bases. TRBV23-1 is identified as an open reading frame with a role that is uncertain. The CDR3 is 19 amino acids. Trimming removed 2 bases from V and 2 bases from J; junction bases left unmatched: 18.

The chain employs TRBV29-1 and TRBJ1-6, with 7 bases matching TRBD1. The CDR3 length is 12 residues. V dropped 7 bases and J dropped 10; count of bases not matched to a gene: 7. Per germline, CDR1 SQVTM and CDR2 ANQGSEA. Here the CDR3 DNA reads TGCAGCGCAGGACAGGTCGGCTCACCCCTCCACTTT. This sequence encodes CSAGQVGSPLHF.

The rearrangement uses TRBV4-1 and TRBJ1-1, with D unclear. V was cut by 0 bases and J by 0 bases, with 11 bases left in between. The germline V gene encodes CDR1 MGHRA and CDR2 YSYEKL. This CDR3 region has 16 residues. CDR3: CASSQDRARMNTEAFF. In nucleotides, the CDR3 is TGCGCCAGCAGCCAAGATCGAGCACGAATGAACACTGAAGCTTTCTTT.

In this sample, this clone turned up once. The chain combines TRBV19 with TRBJ2-1; the match to TRBD1 covers 7 bases. Germline CDR1 is LNHDA and CDR2 is SQIVND (reference sequence). Losses at the gene ends were 5 bases for V and 2 bases for J; bases not matched to a gene: 9. The CDR3 runs 16 residues. The CDR3 DNA is TGTGCCAGTAGTGCTTCCGGGACAGCCACCTACAATGAGCAGTTCTTC. Translation: CASSASGTATYNEQFF.

The rearrangement joins TRBV25-1 to TRBJ1-1, with D perhaps TRBD1 (5 bases). V was cut by 4 bases and J by 3 bases, with 15 bases left in between. Germline CDR1 reads MGHDK; CDR2 reads SYGVNS. The CDR3 length is 15 residues. CDR3 nucleotides: TGTGCCAGCAGTGCGGCGGGACGGTGGGACACTGAAGCTTTCTTT. Amino acids: CASSAAGRWDTEAFF.

This clone was counted a single time. This CDR3 reads CASSLDQEDTQYF. In nucleotides, the CDR3 is TGTGCCAGCAGCTTAGATCAAGAGGATACGCAGTATTTT. The chain uses TRBV11-3 and TRBJ2-3, with D uncertain. Germline V CDR1 and CDR2: SGHNT, YENEEA. V was clipped by 0 bases and J by 6 bases, with 7 bases between them. This CDR3 has 13 amino acids.

The gene calls are TRBV18 and TRBJ2-7; TRBD1 matches 8 bases. CDR1 KGHSH and CDR2 LQKENI come from the germline V gene. The CDR3 contains 14 residues. V lost 3 bases and J lost 3; bases outside the gene matches: 4. The CDR3 loop reads CASSPGQGIYEQYF. Written as DNA, the CDR3 is TGTGCCAGCTCACCCGGACAGGGTATCTACGAGCAGTACTTC.

This clone was recorded once. CDR3 nucleotide sequence: TGCGCCAGCAGTCCCAGGACATGCTCCTACGAGCAGTACGTC. It encodes CASSPRTCSYEQYV. The chain joins TRBV23-1 to TRBJ2-7, with D maybe TRBD1 (5 bases). TRBV23-1 is filed as an ORF, its function uncertain. CDR3 length: 14 amino acids. The V gene lost 4 bases and the J gene lost 0 bases, with 10 bases spanning the gap.

In DNA, the CDR3 is TGCGCCAGCAGCCCCCGTGGGGGGGACTCCTACAATGAGCAGTTCTTC. Residues: CASSPRGGDSYNEQFF. V and J are TRBV5-1 and TRBJ2-1; 7 positions agree with TRBD2. The CDR3 has 16 residues. The ends lost 4 bases at V and 0 bases at J; junction bases unmatched: 7. The germline CDR1 and CDR2 sequences are SGHRS and YFSETQ.

The chain carries TRBV7-2 and TRBJ1-5, with 7 bases fitting TRBD1. J gave up 0 bases and V 5 bases, and 4 bases lay outside the gene matches. Germline lookup yields CDR1 SGHTA and CDR2 FQGNSA. There are 15 residues in the CDR3. CDR3 sequence reads: CASSPDRNSNQPQHF. The CDR3 coding sequence is TGTGCCAGCAGCCCGGACAGGAATAGCAATCAGCCCCAGCATTTT.

The CDR3 protein is CAWSPTGAGREPQHF. Here the CDR3 DNA reads TGTGCCTGGAGTCCCACCGGGGCCGGGAGGGAGCCCCAGCATTTT. The chain employs TRBV30 and TRBJ1-5; D possibly corresponds to TRBD1 (5 bases). The CDR3 consists of 15 residues. Germline CDR1 and CDR2: GTSNPN and SVGIG (reference sequence). Trimming took off 2 bases at V and 8 bases at J, with 19 bases between the two ends.

V usage is TRBV24-1 and J usage is TRBJ1-2, with D uncertain. The germline V gene has CDR1 KGHDR and CDR2 SFDVKD. V gave up 4 bases and J gave up 5 bases, with 7 bases separating them. The CDR3 is made up of 12 amino acids. CDR3 residues: CATSDPRYGYTF. CDR3 coding DNA: TGTGCCACCAGTGACCCCCGTTATGGCTACACCTTC.

This chain uses TRBV19 with TRBJ1-2; TRBD1 matches 10 bases. Germline V gene data show CDR1 as LNHDA and CDR2 as SQIVND (reference sequence). This CDR3 is 14 amino acids long. Trimming cost V 8 bases and J 6 bases; bases outside gene matches: 9. CDR3 loop: CASYTPGTGDGYTF. As DNA, the CDR3 is TGTGCCAGTTACACTCCCGGGACAGGGGATGGCTACACCTTC. The complete variable domain, with remaining parts taken from reference TRBV19 and TRBJ1-2, reads DGGITQSPKYLFRKEGQNVTLSCEQNLNHDAMYWYRQDPGQGLRLIYYSQIVNDFQKGDIAEGYSVSREKKESFPLTVTSAQKNPTAFYLCASYTPGTGDGYTFGSGTRLTVV.

The chain recombines TRBV19 with TRBJ1-1; TRBD1 aligns across 8 bases. Per germline, CDR1 LNHDA and CDR2 SQIVND (reference sequence). CDR3 size: 15 residues. V was pared by 5 bases and J by 0 bases, with 5 bases of the junction left unmatched. The CDR3 sequence: CASSDGQGMNTEAFF. CDR3 nucleotide sequence: TGTGCCAGTAGTGACGGACAGGGAATGAACACTGAAGCTTTCTTT. Full variable domain (outside the CDR3, taken from reference TRBV19 and TRBJ1-1): DGGITQSPKYLFRKEGQNVTLSCEQNLNHDAMYWYRQDPGQGLRLIYYSQIVNDFQKGDIAEGYSVSREKKESFPLTVTSAQKNPTAFYLCASSDGQGMNTEAFFGQGTRLTVV.

J is TRBJ2-5 and V is TRBV4-1; 9 bases match TRBD2. Germline lookup yields CDR1 MGHRA and CDR2 YSYEKL. The CDR3 consists of 18 residues. The ends lost 2 bases at V and 7 bases at J; junction bases unmatched: 17. For the CDR3, the DNA is TGCGCCAGCAGCCAATTTGGTACACAGACTAGCGGAACTGGGACCCAGTACTTC. Translation: CASSQFGTQTSGTGTQYF.